This T cell receptor (beta chain) was obtained from a study of shared clonotypes between healthy human individuals. As to this clone: Its antigen remains unidentified.

Libraries were prepared by immunoSEQ multiplex PCR; TCRdb keeps only in-frame clonotypes and omits some of them. The sample lists over a million clones, roughly 96% occurring once. Points from the study as a whole: Naive subsets tended to show greater estimated richness than memory subsets. A limitation of the genetic and exposure-history diversity represented arose from few donors. Unshared clonotypes carried lower generation probabilities than those common to all four donors. Sharing across four donors was highest in naive CD4 (roughly 5%) and lowest in memory CD8 (roughly 0.4%).

Germline CDR1 SGHDT, CDR2 YYEEEE. V lost 1 base and J lost 5, with 7 bases in between. This CDR3 has 13 amino acids. This clonotype was obtained from a man aged 30 to 39 in good health. The source material was naive CD4+ T cells sorted from blood. Subset denoted: CD45RA+ positively selected. The chain recombines TRBV5-6 with TRBJ1-3, with unresolved D. CDR3 DNA sequence: TGTGCCAGCAGCTTGTTGGGGAGAAACACCATATATTTT. Its translation is CASSLLGRNTIYF.